The next 11 T cell receptor beta chains were all read from a single sample in a study of blood T cell repertoires in COVID-19. TCRdb's table, derived via immunoSEQ multiplex PCR, lists solely in-frame clones and lacks some. The data contain more than 100,000 clones, around nine tenths of them singletons. Sequencing was performed on peripheral blood. The receptor source for this set is a human donor in a cohort sampled during active COVID-19.

The chain uses TRBV30 and TRBJ2-5; 8 bases agree with TRBD2. The V gene end was trimmed by 2 bases and the J gene end by 4 bases; junction bases not matched to a gene: 12. In germline, CDR1 is GTSNPN, CDR2 SVGIG (reference sequence). The CDR3 runs to 16 residues. The CDR3 here is CAWSPTRGALGETQYF. In DNA form, the CDR3 reads TGTGCCTGGAGTCCCACGCGGGGGGCCTTGGGAGAGACCCAGTACTTC.

The chain employs TRBV9 and TRBJ1-1; D is unresolved. CDR3 length equals 16 residues. Germline CDR1 is SGDLS and CDR2 is YYNGEE. The ends were cut back, 4 bases at V and 1 base at J, with 17 bases in the middle. This CDR3 reads CASSSSGGRTNTEAFF. The CDR3 DNA reads TGTGCCAGCAGCTCCAGCGGCGGACGGACGAACACTGAAGCTTTCTTT. Together with reference TRBV9 and TRBJ1-1, the CDR3 gives the full variable domain: DSGVTQTPKHLITATGQRVTLRCSPRSGDLSVYWYQQSLDQGLQFLIQYYNGEERAKGNILERFSAQQFPDLHSELNLSSLELGDSALYFCASSSSGGRTNTEAFFGQGTRLTVV.

This chain uses TRBV11-2 with TRBJ2-2, with D perhaps TRBD2 (6 bases). Trimming removed 1 base from V and 6 bases from J, with 9 bases in between. The CDR3 runs to 14 residues. The germline gives CDR1 SGHAT, CDR2 FQNNGV. The DNA for the CDR3 is TGTGCCAGCAGCTTAGGAGGACTACCCGGGGAGCTGTTTTTT. This encodes CASSLGGLPGELFF.

The chain joins TRBV4-3 to TRBJ1-1; D is possibly TRBD1 (6 bases). The CDR3 has 15 residues. Germline V gene sequence: CDR1 LGHNA, CDR2 YSLEER. The V end was cut by 1 base, the J end by 1 base, with 10 bases between. The CDR3 DNA sequence: TGCGCCAGCAGCCAAGCCGACAGGCAGAACACTGAAGCTTTCTTT. It encodes CASSQADRQNTEAFF.

The chain has TRBV12-5 and TRBJ2-3, with 9 bases identical to TRBD2. The CDR3 loop spans 16 amino acids. Germline V lookup: CDR1 LGHNT, CDR2 FRNRAP. With V trimmed by 7 bases and J by 0 bases, 8 bases remained unmatched. The CDR3 bases are TGTGCTAGTGTCATCTTTAGCGGGAGTAGCACAGATACGCAGTATTTT. It translates to CASVIFSGSSTDTQYF.

This chain uses TRBV6-4 with TRBJ2-1; D is possibly TRBD1 (5 bases). Looked up from germline, CDR1 is MRHNA and CDR2 is SNTAGT. V lost 5 bases and J 0 bases, leaving 14 bases between the germline ends. The CDR3 runs to 16 residues. The CDR3 sequence: CASSPGGAVSYNEQFF. DNA for the CDR3: TGTGCCAGCAGTCCGGGTGGGGCAGTCTCCTACAATGAGCAGTTCTTC.

J is TRBJ1-5 and V is TRBV19; a possible D gene is TRBD1 (5 bases). The ends were cut back, 5 bases at V and 7 bases at J, with 12 bases in the middle. The V gene's germline CDR1 is LNHDA and CDR2 SQIVND (reference sequence). The length of the CDR3 is 13 residues. The CDR3 region is CASSPREVQPQHF. The CDR3 bases are TGTGCCAGTAGTCCCAGGGAGGTGCAGCCCCAGCATTTT. The entire variable domain, with the rest obtained from reference TRBV19 and TRBJ1-5, is as follows: DGGITQSPKYLFRKEGQNVTLSCEQNLNHDAMYWYRQDPGQGLRLIYYSQIVNDFQKGDIAEGYSVSREKKESFPLTVTSAQKNPTAFYLCASSPREVQPQHFGDGTRLSIL.

The CDR3 loop reads CASSLDGTGLGYTF. For the CDR3, the DNA is TGCGCCAGCAGCTTGGACGGGACAGGGCTTGGCTACACCTTC. V and J are TRBV5-1 and TRBJ1-2, with 9 bases that match TRBD1. J lost 7 bases, V lost 0 bases, and 4 bases had no gene match. Per germline, CDR1 SGHRS and CDR2 YFSETQ. CDR3 size: 14 residues.

The rearrangement uses TRBV7-2 and TRBJ1-1, with a tentative D call TRBD1 (5 bases). V was shortened by 0 bases and J by 11 bases, with 19 bases between the two germline ends. The CDR3 is made up of 15 amino acids. Per the germline V gene, CDR1 is SGHTA and CDR2 is FQGNSA. CDR3 in amino acids: CASSLAQIGGQGAFF. DNA of the CDR3: TGTGCCAGCAGCTTAGCGCAAATCGGCGGACAAGGGGCTTTCTTT. The variable domain in full, with the rest retrieved from reference TRBV7-2 and TRBJ1-1, is GAGVSQSPSNKVTEKGKDVELRCDPISGHTALYWYRQSLGQGLEFLIYFQGNSAPDKSGLPSDRFSAERTGGSVSTLTIQRTQQEDSAVYLCASSLAQIGGQGAFFGQGTRLTVV.

The chain links TRBV9 to TRBJ1-6, with D possibly being TRBD1 (6 bases). V lost 4 bases and J lost 4, with 18 bases in between. Germline-derived CDR1 and CDR2 are SGDLS and YYNGEE. This CDR3 is 17 amino acids long. The CDR3 coding sequence is TGTGCCAGCAGCTCCGGGGACGCGGGGGCATATAATTCACCCCTCCACTTT. Residues: CASSSGDAGAYNSPLHF.

The genes are TRBV30 and TRBJ2-5, with 7 bases fitting TRBD1. Trimming cost V 2 bases and J 0 bases; bases outside gene matches: 6. Germline V lookup: CDR1 GTSNPN, CDR2 SVGIG (reference sequence). The CDR3 is made up of 15 amino acids. The chain's CDR3 is CAWSLGGLYQETQYF. CDR3 DNA: TGTGCCTGGAGTCTAGGGGGCTTGTACCAAGAGACCCAGTACTTC.